These T cell receptor beta chains were read from a single sample in a study of blood T cell repertoires in COVID-19. Some clones are missing from TCRdb's copy, which holds only in-frame ones; the method was immunoSEQ multiplex PCR. The profile covers around 250,000 clones, with approximately 86% appearing a single time and around 1.5% taken by the ten largest. Sequences were obtained from peripheral blood. Every receptor here comes from a woman aged 60 to 75 who had recovered from COVID-19. CDR3s include the opening cysteine and the closing phenylalanine or tryptophan. A D gene is named only where the DNA matches it firmly. Some rows mark clone size as missing; the rest say once, few, many or name a class of expanded clone.

CSVDEGASNEKLFF	TGCAGCGTTGACGAGGGTGCATCTAATGAAAAACTGTTTTTT	.	TRBV29-1	TRBJ1-4	.
CASSLTVNEKLFF	TGCGCCAGCAGCCTGACAGTGAATGAAAAACTGTTTTTT	.	TRBV5-1	TRBJ1-4	.
CASRMTGSNYGYTF	TGTGCCAGTAGGATGACAGGGTCCAACTATGGCTACACCTTC	.	TRBV19	TRBJ1-2	TRBD1
CASSSRARASSYEQYF	TGTGCCAGCAGCTCAAGAGCCAGGGCAAGCTCCTACGAGCAGTACTTC	.	TRBV9	TRBJ2-7	.
CASSLLDRDTQYF	TGCGCCAGCAGCTTATTGGACAGGGATACGCAGTATTTT	.	TRBV5-1	TRBJ2-3	TRBD1
CASSPPSGGAHEQFF	TGTGCCAGCTCACCCCCTAGCGGGGGGGCACATGAGCAGTTCTTC	.	TRBV18	TRBJ2-1	TRBD2
CASSLSGGSQPQHF	TGCGCCAGCAGCTTGTCAGGGGGAAGTCAGCCCCAGCATTTT	.	TRBV5-1	TRBJ1-5	TRBD1
CASTPKSGSSYNEQFF	TGTGCCAGCACTCCAAAAAGCGGGAGCTCCTACAATGAGCAGTTCTTC	.	TRBV7-3	TRBJ2-1	TRBD2
CASSQEGWTSGVPETQYF	TGCGCCAGCAGCCAAGAGGGGTGGACTAGCGGGGTCCCCGAGACCCAGTACTTC	.	TRBV4-1	TRBJ2-5	TRBD2
CASSQDSGTGSWAESYEQYF	TGCGCCAGCAGCCAAGACTCCGGGACAGGGTCCTGGGCCGAATCCTACGAGCAGTACTTC	.	TRBV4-1	TRBJ2-7	TRBD1
CASSQDGQDNQPQHF	TGCGCCAGCAGCCAAGATGGCCAGGATAATCAGCCCCAGCATTTT	.	TRBV4-3	TRBJ1-5	.
CASSFAVATGELFF	TGTGCCAGCAGCTTTGCAGTAGCAACCGGGGAGCTGTTTTTT	.	TRBV7-3	TRBJ2-2	.
CASSPSGNMNTEAFF	TGTGCCAGCAGTCCGTCGGGAAACATGAACACTGAAGCTTTCTTT	.	TRBV6-5	TRBJ1-1	.
CASSPGQSYGYTF	TGTGCCAGCAGCCCAGGACAGTCCTATGGCTACACCTTC	once	TRBV7-9	TRBJ1-2	.
CASSPMTGNTEAFF	TGTGCCAGCAGCCCCATGACAGGGAACACTGAAGCTTTCTTT	.	TRBV7-3	TRBJ1-1	.
CASSSTPGQETQYF	TGCGCCAGCAGCTCGACTCCGGGGCAAGAGACCCAGTACTTC	once	TRBV5-1	TRBJ2-5	.